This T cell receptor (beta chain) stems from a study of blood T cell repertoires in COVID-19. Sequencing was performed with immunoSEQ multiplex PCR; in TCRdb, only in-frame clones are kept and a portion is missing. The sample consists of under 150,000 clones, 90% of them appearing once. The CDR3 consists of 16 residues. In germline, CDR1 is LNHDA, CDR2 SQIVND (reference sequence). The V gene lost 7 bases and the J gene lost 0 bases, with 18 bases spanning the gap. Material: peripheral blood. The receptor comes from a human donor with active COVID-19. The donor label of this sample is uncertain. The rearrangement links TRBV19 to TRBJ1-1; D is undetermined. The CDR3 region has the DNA TGTGCCAGTAACCCGAACGGGGTGCCCATGAACACTGAAGCTTTCTTT. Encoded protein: CASNPNGVPMNTEAFF.